This T cell receptor (beta chain) was identified during a study of T-cell reconstitution after alpha-beta-depleted transplantation in children. Overall study findings and caveats: When one year had passed after transplant, most T-cell counts and diversity came from newly produced T cells. Day-60 TCRbeta diversity that was high in some patients was derived from surviving recipient T cells and thymic progenitors. After transplant, at about two months, alpha-beta T cells were reportedly derived from several hundred expanded graft clones.

This clonotype was recorded a few times. Its antigen is undetermined. As it was prepared, the TCRbeta library received unique molecular identifiers. TCRdb reprocessed the PCR reads with MiXCR, giving one entry per CDR3 protein. Altogether some 310,000 distinct CDR3 sequences are present, roughly 21% being singletons, with the ten largest covering 10% to 11%. Trimming removed 4 bases at V and 3 bases at J, with 9 bases between. CDR1 is SQVTM and CDR2 is ANQGSEA in the germline V gene. The CDR3 length is 12 residues. The V gene is TRBV29-1, the J gene TRBJ1-1; no definite D call. The sequencing used PBMCs, mostly from graft donor cells, collected 180 days after TCRalphabeta/CD19-depleted stem cell transplant. This clonotype was obtained from a male patient younger than 18 who had a stem cell transplant for acute lymphoblastic leukemia, so the T cells may come from the graft donor. CDR3 protein: CSVVWLDTEAFF. CDR3 DNA sequence: TGCAGCGTTGTTTGGCTGGACACTGAAGCTTTCTTT.